This T cell receptor beta chain was recovered during a study of blood T cell dynamics during melanoma immunotherapy. Details on this clone: What it binds is unknown.

Sequencing was performed with immunoSEQ multiplex PCR; in TCRdb, only in-frame clones are kept and a portion is missing. The sample includes 15,000 to 20,000 clones, about nine tenths of them seen just once. Study-wide results and limits: PBMC repertoires of eventual disease-control patients split at W3 into clonality or diversity gains.

The CDR3 is 14 amino acids. Germline trimming cut 7 bases from V and 7 bases from J; bases unmatched to any gene: 6. Germline V lookup: CDR1 LNHDA, CDR2 SQIVND (reference sequence). Noted time point: pre-treatment baseline. This sequence was found in a human donor with melanoma. J is TRBJ1-5 and V is TRBV19, with TRBD1 identical over 11 bases. This specimen consisted of blood, obtained from a patient treated with checkpoint blockade. CDR3 sequence (DNA): TGTGCCAGTACCGGGACAGGGGGTGTCCAGCCCCAGCATTTT. It encodes CASTGTGGVQPQHF.